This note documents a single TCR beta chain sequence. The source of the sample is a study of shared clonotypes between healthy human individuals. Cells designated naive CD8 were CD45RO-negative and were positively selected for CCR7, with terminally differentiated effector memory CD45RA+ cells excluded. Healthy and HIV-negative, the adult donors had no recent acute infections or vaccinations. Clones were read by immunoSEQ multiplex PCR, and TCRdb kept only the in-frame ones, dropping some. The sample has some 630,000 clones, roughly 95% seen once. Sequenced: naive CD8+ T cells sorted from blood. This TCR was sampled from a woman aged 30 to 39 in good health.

In nucleotides, the CDR3 is TGTGCCAGCAGTTCGGGGGGAGGACTAGCGGAGACCTACAATGAGCAGTTCTTC. Translating it yields CASSSGGGLAETYNEQFF. This rearrangement joins TRBV2 to TRBJ2-1; 10 nucleotides line up with TRBD2. This CDR3 is 18 amino acids long. The junction had 12 bases not matched to a gene; V was cut back by 5 bases and J by 2 bases. CDR1 SNHLY and CDR2 FYNNEI come from the germline V gene.